This T cell receptor beta chain is from a study of shared clonotypes between healthy human individuals (TCRdb year 2020). With regard to the full study: Two women and a few men aged 18 to 49 years were included in the cohort. For each donor, CD4 naive and CD4 memory were each given three plates, CD8 naive was given two plates, and CD8 memory was given one plate. To estimate repertoire size and how much clonotype sharing occurs between individuals, the study deeply sequenced the blood TCR repertoires of five or six healthy adults. Different laboratories and diverse techniques were used to prepare libraries and sequence TCR repertoires, to increase sequencing depth and limit assay-specific biases. Per donor, leukapheresis produced somewhere between about 0.94 and 9 billion PBMCs. Findings and caveats that apply to the study as a whole: Across a handful of donors, approximately 5% of naive CD4, approximately 3.6% of naive CD8, roughly 2.3% of memory CD4, and roughly 0.4% of memory CD8 clonotypes were shared. Sampling was restricted to blood, and TCR repertoires in tissue are likely to differ from TCR repertoires in blood. Naive subsets generally had larger estimated clonotype richness than memory subsets did. Incomplete sequencing was indicated by rarefaction of sorted-subset datasets, despite the large sequencing depth. Pairwise subsampling indicated that sequencing depth was expected to affect the degree of clonotype sharing among donors. The small number of donors limited the genetic and exposure-history diversity represented. Higher generation probabilities were observed for clonotypes shared by all four sorted-subset donors than for non-shared clonotypes.

The cysteine opens and the phenylalanine closes a CDR3 of 19 amino acids. The only DNA kept is the CDR3, 57 bases in frame from the first base. Reading the germline V gene gives CDR1 SGDLS and CDR2 YYNGEE. Trimming removed 0 bases from V and 4 bases from J; the gene matches leave 12 bases unexplained. CD8 naive samples were CD45RO-negative cells positively selected for CCR7, giving a CD45RA+CCR7+ population that excluded TemRA cells. The donors were healthy, HIV-negative adults who had no recently reported acute infections or vaccinations. Every donor was a Caucasian adult residing in Nashville, Tennessee, USA. Blood was collected by leukapheresis, and PBMCs were isolated by Ficoll-Histopaque density gradient centrifugation and then cryopreserved in liquid nitrogen vapor phase. Analytical flow cytometry was used to check the purity and quantity of every magnetically sorted T cell population. Genomic DNA was isolated from each sorted fraction and quantified by UV absorbance on a Nanodrop 2000c.

This clone is a singleton in its sample. Which antigen it targets is not known. It has no much larger one-base neighbor in the sample; base qualities were not kept. Using the deep immunoSEQ assay, TCR CDR3 regions were amplified from genomic DNA by multiplex PCR. Extracted genomic DNA from each cell subset was distributed evenly across all wells of several immunoSEQ 96-well plates, and each plate was treated as a replicate. For sorted subsets, each replicate PCR was loaded with around 200 ng genomic DNA, equivalent to about 33,000 T cell genomes. Purified libraries were quantified with a Qubit 3.0 fluorometer, sized on a Bioanalyzer 2100, and re-quantified with the KAPA Library Quantification kit. Each immunoSEQ 96-well plate was sequenced on its own single-read 150-cycle Illumina NextSeq 550 flow cell. In the source study's methods: The immunoSEQ output contained only junctional sequences without quality scores, so filtering could not match that applied to full-length reads. Sequences were annotated with PyIR, a Python wrapper for IgBLAST v1.9, using IMGT germline references to assign V/J genes and CDR3. Reads were filtered out if the reads had weak V/J assignments (E-value above 1e-6), no CDR3, stop codons, out-of-frame junctions, or ambiguous translated residues. V3J clonotypes were defined by identical inferred V gene, J gene, and CDR3 amino acid sequence. The percentage overlap between two repertoires was calculated by dividing the number of shared unique clonotypes by the size of the smaller repertoire. Repertoire richness was assessed with RTK rarefaction, the Chao1 estimator, and Recon v2.1 estimates of unobserved clonotypes. For all TCRbeta clonotypes obtained by the gDNA method from a handful of donors, generation probabilities were computed with OLGA. Drawn from immuneACCESS, this table holds only the in-frame rearrangements with V and J called that TCRdb kept. Clones are partly lost; checked studies trace under half to an unresolved V gene and leave the rest unexplained. Clone size and V and J calls were adopted from that table, with D and trimming inferred from the DNA. This sample is represented by roughly 650,000 clones; around 96% of them were singletons. 0.095% to 0.13% of the sample is taken by the ten largest.

The chain was built from TRBV9 and TRBJ2-1, and 11 bases in between align with TRBD2. The TCR was taken from a woman aged 25-40 years in good health. Sequenced material: naive CD8+ T cells sorted from blood. The sample's cell subset or site, from its label and the paper: CD45RA+CCR7+. The nucleotide sequence is TGTGCCAGCAGCGTAGTTGGCGCTAGCGGGAGGCAAGAGTACAATGAGCAGTTCTTC. This encodes CASSVVGASGRQEYNEQFF.